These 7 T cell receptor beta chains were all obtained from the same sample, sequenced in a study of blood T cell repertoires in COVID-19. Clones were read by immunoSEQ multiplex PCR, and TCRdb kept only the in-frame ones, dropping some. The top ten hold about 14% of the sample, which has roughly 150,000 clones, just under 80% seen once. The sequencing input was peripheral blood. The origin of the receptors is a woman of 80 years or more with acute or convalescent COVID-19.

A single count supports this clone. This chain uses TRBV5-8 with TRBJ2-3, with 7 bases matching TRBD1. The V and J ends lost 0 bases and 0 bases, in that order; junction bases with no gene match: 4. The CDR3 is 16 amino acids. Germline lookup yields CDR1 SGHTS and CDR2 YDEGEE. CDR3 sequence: CASSLGQGTSTDTQYF. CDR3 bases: TGTGCCAGCAGCTTGGGACAGGGTACTAGCACAGATACGCAGTATTTT.

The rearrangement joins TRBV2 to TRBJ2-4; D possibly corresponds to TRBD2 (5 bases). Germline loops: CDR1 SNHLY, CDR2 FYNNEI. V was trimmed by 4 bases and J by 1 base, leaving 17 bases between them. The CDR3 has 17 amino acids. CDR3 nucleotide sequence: TGTGCCAGCAGTGTGGTGTCGGGGAAGGCGGCCAAAAACATTCAGTACTTC. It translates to CASSVVSGKAAKNIQYF.

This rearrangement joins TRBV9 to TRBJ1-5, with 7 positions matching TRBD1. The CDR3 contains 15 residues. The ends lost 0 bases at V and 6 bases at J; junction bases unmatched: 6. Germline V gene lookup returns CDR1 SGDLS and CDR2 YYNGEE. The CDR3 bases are TGTGCCAGCAGCGTAGGGCAGGGGGAAAGTCAGCCCCAGCATTTT. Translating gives CASSVGQGESQPQHF.

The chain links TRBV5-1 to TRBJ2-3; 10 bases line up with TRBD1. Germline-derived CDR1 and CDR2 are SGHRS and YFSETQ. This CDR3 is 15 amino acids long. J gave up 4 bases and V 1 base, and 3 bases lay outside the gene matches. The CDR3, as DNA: TGCGCCAGCAGCTTGATGGGACAGGGGTCAGATACGCAGTATTTT. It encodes CASSLMGQGSDTQYF.

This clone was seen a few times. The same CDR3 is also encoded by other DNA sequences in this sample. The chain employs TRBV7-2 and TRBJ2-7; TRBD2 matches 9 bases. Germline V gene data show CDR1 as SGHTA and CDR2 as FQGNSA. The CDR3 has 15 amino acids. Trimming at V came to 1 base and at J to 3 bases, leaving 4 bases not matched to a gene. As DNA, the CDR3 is TGTGCCAGCAGCTTAGGACTAGCGGACCTCTACGAGCAGTACTTC. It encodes CASSLGLADLYEQYF.

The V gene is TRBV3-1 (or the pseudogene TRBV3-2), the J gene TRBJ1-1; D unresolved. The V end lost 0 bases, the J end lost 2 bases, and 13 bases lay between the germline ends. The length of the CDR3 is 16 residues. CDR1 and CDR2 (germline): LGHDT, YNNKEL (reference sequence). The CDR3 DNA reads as TGTGCCAGCAGCCAAGATTGGATCGGGAGCAACACTGAAGCTTTCTTT. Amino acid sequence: CASSQDWIGSNTEAFF.

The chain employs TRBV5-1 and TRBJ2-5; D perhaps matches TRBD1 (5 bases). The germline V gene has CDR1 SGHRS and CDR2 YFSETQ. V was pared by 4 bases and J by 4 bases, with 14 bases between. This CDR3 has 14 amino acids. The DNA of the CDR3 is TGCGCCAGCAGCGACAGACAAAGTGGAGAGACCCAGTACTTC. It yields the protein CASSDRQSGETQYF.